This entry lists 26 T cell receptor beta chains sequenced from one sample in a study of early T cells in non-severe SARS-CoV-2 infection. TCRdb processed the 5' RACE reads anew with MiXCR; each CDR3 protein has one entry. The table has about 97,000 distinct CDR3 sequences, 10% to 15% seen once. The sequencing sample was made of whole blood. Receptors were obtained from an adult who was a healthcare worker with PCR-confirmed SARS-CoV-2 infection or an uninfected control (not recorded which).

This clonotype was seen repeatedly, ten times or more. The V call is TRBV11-2, the J call TRBJ2-7; 14 bases are a match to TRBD2. The length of the CDR3 is 16 residues. V shed 7 bases, J shed 3 bases, and the junction held 8 bases outside the gene matches. Germline assignment: CDR1 SGHAT and CDR2 FQNNGV. The DNA of the CDR3 is TGTGCCAGCACCTCGGGCGGGACTAGCGGGAGCTACGAGCAGTACTTC. It is translated as CASTSGGTSGSYEQYF.

The rearrangement uses TRBV29-1 and TRBJ1-2, with 9 bases that match TRBD1. The trim removed 4 bases at V and 4 bases at J, leaving 7 bases unmatched. The germline V gene has CDR1 SQVTM and CDR2 ANQGSEA. The CDR3 is 14 amino acids. CDR3 nucleotides: TGCAGCGTTGTTGCAGTGGGACAGGGCTATGGCTACACCTTC. It translates to CSVVAVGQGYGYTF.

The gene calls are TRBV5-1 and TRBJ2-3; 7 positions match TRBD2. The CDR3 totals 14 residues. The trim removed 1 base at V and 5 bases at J, leaving 4 bases unmatched. From germline, CDR1 is SGHRS and CDR2 YFSETQ. In nucleotides, the CDR3 is TGCGCCAGCAGCTTGTTCCTAGCGGAAGATACGCAGTATTTT. This sequence encodes CASSLFLAEDTQYF.

This clonotype has more than one count but fewer than ten. V and J are TRBV5-6 and TRBJ2-3; either TRBD1 or TRBD2 may fit D (5 bases each). The CDR3 loop spans 17 amino acids. CDR1 SGHDT and CDR2 YYEEEE come from the germline V gene. Trimming removed 2 bases at V and 0 bases at J, with 16 bases between. In DNA form, the CDR3 reads TGTGCCAGCAGCTTAAAGGTCGGGGACGGTAGCACAGATACGCAGTATTTT. The encoded protein is CASSLKVGDGSTDTQYF. Based on the CDR3 plus reference TRBV5-6 and TRBJ2-3, the full variable domain is DAGVTQSPTHLIKTRGQQVTLRCSPKSGHDTVSWYQQALGQGPQFIFQYYEEEERQRGNFPDRFSGHQFPNYSSELNVNALLLGDSALYLCASSLKVGDGSTDTQYFGPGTRLTVL.

This clonotype came up many times. V usage is TRBV12-3 or TRBV12-4 and J usage is TRBJ2-2; D gene ambiguous. The V end was cut by 3 bases, the J end by 2 bases, with 7 bases between. CDR3 length: 14 amino acids. The CDR3, as DNA: TGTGCCAGCAGTTTTCGGCCAAACACCGGGGAGCTGTTTTTT. Its translation: CASSFRPNTGELFF.

This clonotype was observed a few times. The rearrangement links TRBV7-2 to TRBJ2-7; 8 bases fit TRBD2. Germline lookup yields CDR1 SGHTA and CDR2 FQGNSA. There are 18 residues in the CDR3. The trim removed 2 bases at V and 3 bases at J, leaving 15 bases unmatched. The DNA for the CDR3 is TGTGCCAGCAGCTTAAGAACAGCGGGGGCCGATCTGAGCTACGAGCAGTACTTC. Protein sequence: CASSLRTAGADLSYEQYF. The variable domain in full, completed from reference TRBV7-2 and TRBJ2-7, reads GAGVSQSPSNKVTEKGKDVELRCDPISGHTALYWYRQSLGQGLEFLIYFQGNSAPDKSGLPSDRFSAERTGGSVSTLTIQRTQQEDSAVYLCASSLRTAGADLSYEQYFGPGTRLTVT.

The CDR3 nucleotides read TGCAGTGCCCCGACTAGCGAACAAGAGACCCAGTACTTC. The encoded protein is CSAPTSEQETQYF. The chain uses TRBV20-1 and TRBJ2-5; 8 nucleotides align to TRBD2. Germline V lookup: CDR1 DFQATT, CDR2 SNEGSKA (reference sequence). This CDR3 has 13 residues. After removal of 6 bases from V and 2 bases from J, the junction contained 5 bases not matched to a gene.

The gene calls are TRBV18 and TRBJ2-2; no definite D call. The CDR3 covers 14 residues. V was pared by 1 base and J by 3 bases, with 6 bases between. Germline loops: CDR1 KGHSH, CDR2 LQKENI. CDR3 region: CASSPLAYTGELFF. The CDR3 DNA reads TGTGCCAGCTCACCACTGGCATACACCGGGGAGCTGTTTTTT.

This clonotype was observed a handful of times. The chain carries TRBV6-5 and TRBJ2-7; a possible D gene is TRBD2 (6 bases). Germline-derived CDR1 and CDR2 are MNHEY and SVGAGI. This CDR3 contains 14 residues. The V end lost 2 bases, the J end lost 2 bases, and 10 bases lay between the germline ends. The CDR3 loop is CASSYERGTYEQYF. In nucleotides, the CDR3 is TGTGCCAGCAGTTACGAACGGGGGACCTACGAGCAGTACTTC.

This clonotype was seen ten or more times. The chain uses TRBV3-1 and TRBJ1-6; possibly TRBD1 for D (5 bases). Germline-derived CDR1 and CDR2 are LGHDT and YNNKEL (reference sequence). The CDR3 is 13 residues long. The CDR3 sequence is CGRQCGGDSPLHF. The DNA of the CDR3 is TGTGGCAGACAATGCGGGGGGGATTCACCCCTCCACTTT.

There are many counts of this clonotype. The chain couples TRBV7-9 to TRBJ2-5; D is uncertain. This CDR3 contains 15 residues. Germline-derived CDR1 and CDR2 are SEHNR and FQNEAQ (reference sequence). V lost 3 bases to trimming and J lost 2 bases, with 13 bases between them. CDR3 region: CASSFLGHLQETQYF. The CDR3 DNA is TGTGCCAGCAGCTTTCTAGGGCACTTACAAGAGACCCAGTACTTC.

This clonotype came up many times. The chain couples TRBV20-1 to TRBJ2-7, with TRBD2 matching 7 bases. V shed 0 bases, J shed 4 bases, and the junction held 9 bases outside the gene matches. In germline, CDR1 is DFQATT, CDR2 SNEGSKA (reference sequence). CDR3 length: 15 amino acids. Here the CDR3 DNA reads TGCAGTGCTAGAGATCGGACTAGTCTTAGGTACGAGCAGTACTTC. Protein sequence: CSARDRTSLRYEQYF.

This clonotype was found many times. The rearrangement uses TRBV28 and TRBJ1-5; no clear D. The CDR3 has 12 residues. V lost 6 bases and J 7 bases, leaving 10 bases between the germline ends. Germline values: CDR1 MDHEN, CDR2 SYDVKM. Here the CDR3 reads CASSPAGQPQHF. The DNA of the CDR3 is TGTGCCAGCAGCCCCGCCGGGCAGCCCCAGCATTTT.

There are many counts of this clonotype. The chain recombines TRBV11-2 with TRBJ2-1, with 7 bases identical to TRBD2. The J segment lost 6 bases and the V segment lost 1 base, leaving 3 bases of the junction unmatched. This CDR3 has 14 residues. In germline, CDR1 is SGHAT, CDR2 FQNNGV. This CDR3 is CASSLGTGGNEQFF. In DNA form, the CDR3 reads TGTGCCAGCAGCTTAGGGACGGGGGGCAATGAGCAGTTCTTC.

This clonotype was detected only a few times. The V gene is TRBV12-3 or TRBV12-4, the J gene TRBJ2-1; D is undetermined. This CDR3 contains 11 residues. The V and J ends lost 5 bases and 10 bases respectively, with 9 bases between them. The chain's CDR3 is CASSPRKEQFF. The CDR3, as DNA: TGTGCCAGCAGTCCCCGTAAGGAGCAGTTCTTC.

There are many counts of this clonotype. The gene calls are TRBV5-5 and TRBJ1-3, with no clear D. Germline CDR1 and CDR2: SGHKS and YYEKEE (reference sequence). Trimming removed 1 base from V and 1 base from J, with 6 bases in between. This CDR3 is 14 amino acids long. CDR3 in amino acids: CASSLTGSGNTIYF. The CDR3 nucleotides are TGTGCCAGCAGCTTGACGGGATCTGGAAACACCATATATTTT.

This clonotype was seen many times. V and J are TRBV20-1 and TRBJ2-1; TRBD2 is a possible D gene (5 bases). Germline assignment: CDR1 DFQATT and CDR2 SNEGSKA (reference sequence). V lost 4 bases, J lost 6 bases, and 13 bases lay in between. CDR3 length equals 13 residues. This chain's CDR3 is CSATLSERNEQFF. The CDR3, as DNA: TGCAGTGCTACACTTAGCGAACGCAATGAGCAGTTCTTC.

This chain uses TRBV2 with TRBJ1-6; 9 bases are shared with TRBD1. The CDR3 covers 18 residues. Unmatched junction bases numbered 7, after V lost 2 bases and J lost 2 bases. CDR1 and CDR2 (germline): SNHLY, FYNNEI. The CDR3 DNA sequence: TGTGCCAGCAGTGAAAGGGGGGGACAGGGAGCCTATAATTCACCCCTCCACTTT. It translates to CASSERGGQGAYNSPLHF.

V gene TRBV11-2 combines with J gene TRBJ2-5; 11 bases agree with TRBD2. V trimming: 5 bases; J trimming: 2 bases; junction bases outside the gene matches: 7. CDR3 length equals 16 residues. Germline V gene data show CDR1 as SGHAT and CDR2 as FQNNGV. The CDR3 reads CASSPFSGREQETQYF. As DNA, the CDR3 is TGTGCCAGCAGCCCCTTTAGCGGGAGGGAGCAAGAGACCCAGTACTTC.

The J gene is TRBJ1-1, the V gene TRBV28; no definite D call. Germline-derived CDR1 and CDR2 are MDHEN and SYDVKM. The CDR3 contains 14 residues. The V and J ends lost 6 bases and 10 bases respectively, with 21 bases between them. CDR3 region: CASRSGLMGLSAFF. The CDR3 nucleotides are TGTGCCAGCAGGAGTGGGCTTATGGGCTTATCAGCTTTCTTT.

The chain couples TRBV4-3 to TRBJ2-3; TRBD2 aligns across 11 bases. The CDR3 has 18 amino acids. CDR1 is LGHNA, CDR2 YSLEER, per germline. The V segment lost 0 bases and the J segment 0 bases; nucleotides outside the gene matches: 5. The CDR3 spells CASSQDRASGGSTDTQYF. CDR3 DNA sequence: TGCGCCAGCAGCCAAGATCGTGCTAGCGGGGGGAGCACAGATACGCAGTATTTT.

The chain employs TRBV20-1 and TRBJ2-1; D may correspond to TRBD1 or TRBD2 (7 bases each). The CDR3 runs to 16 residues. V lost 0 bases, J lost 7 bases, and 19 bases lay in between. CDR1 and CDR2 from the germline V gene are DFQATT and SNEGSKA (reference sequence). The CDR3 DNA reads as TGCAGTGCTAGAGATATGAGGGGGCTAGCGGTGAATGAGCAGTTCTTC. Residues: CSARDMRGLAVNEQFF.

This clonotype was detected a few times. The rearrangement joins TRBV7-2 to TRBJ2-7; D is perhaps TRBD1 (7 bases). The CDR3 loop spans 16 amino acids. Trimming took 3 bases from V and 3 from J, leaving 18 bases between them. Looked up from germline, CDR1 is SGHTA and CDR2 is FQGNSA. The DNA of the CDR3 is TGTGCCAGCAGCTTGAAGGGGGCTCGACTAGGCTACGAGCAGTACTTC. This codes for CASSLKGARLGYEQYF. The entire variable domain, with the rest obtained from reference TRBV7-2 and TRBJ2-7, is as follows: GAGVSQSPSNKVTEKGKDVELRCDPISGHTALYWYRQSLGQGLEFLIYFQGNSAPDKSGLPSDRFSAERTGGSVSTLTIQRTQQEDSAVYLCASSLKGARLGYEQYFGPGTRLTVT.

This clonotype showed up many times. This chain connects TRBV20-1 to TRBJ1-1, with TRBD1 matching over 7 bases. V lost 4 bases, J lost 6 bases, and 8 bases stayed unmatched. Germline V CDR1 and CDR2: DFQATT, SNEGSKA (reference sequence). The CDR3 contains 13 residues. This CDR3 is CSATRQGPSEAFF. The CDR3 DNA reads as TGCAGTGCTACACGACAGGGCCCCTCTGAAGCTTTCTTT.

This clonotype was detected ten times or more. The chain is built from TRBV2 and TRBJ2-3; TRBD2 matches at 7 bases. J was trimmed by 4 bases and V by 6 bases; bases with no gene match: 4. Germline V gives CDR1 SNHLY, CDR2 FYNNEI. CDR3 length: 13 amino acids. CDR3 region: CASRAGVADTQYF. The CDR3 DNA is TGTGCCAGCAGGGCGGGAGTGGCAGATACGCAGTATTTT.

The gene calls are TRBV5-1 and TRBJ2-1, with D possibly TRBD2 on 5 matching bases. The V end was cut by 4 bases, the J end by 0 bases, with 20 bases between. Per germline, CDR1 SGHRS and CDR2 YFSETQ. The CDR3 totals 18 residues. The DNA for the CDR3 is TGCGCCAGCAGCCTAGCTAGTTCCCCGGCCAGCTCCTACAATGAGCAGTTCTTC. Its protein is CASSLASSPASSYNEQFF.